This T cell receptor beta chain came from a study of CD8 T cells in Susac syndrome. The RNA input was about 0.45 to 1 ug, and it was reverse transcribed with random hexamers. The CDR3 of TCR beta was amplified by immunoSEQ multiplex PCR across 54 Vbeta and 13 Jbeta. TCRdb ran MiXCR on the immunoSEQ multiplex PCR reads and lists one entry per CDR3 protein. The table lists roughly 44,000 distinct CDR3 sequences, 93% of them singletons. Sequencing of TCR beta drew on CD8+ and CD4+ T cells from blood. Negative isolation was used for CD8+ and CD4+ T cells and FACS enrichment for TEMRA cells. The CDR3 contains 14 residues. Trimming cost V 3 bases and J 4 bases, with 13 bases left between them. Germline CDR1 and CDR2: SEHNR and FQNEAQ (reference sequence).

This sequence was found in a human donor in good health. The source material was CD8+ T cells from PBMCs. The V gene is TRBV7-9, the J gene TRBJ2-7; the D is unclear. CDR3 DNA: TGTGCCAGCAGCTTCCTAGATGGAACTTACGAGCAGTACTTC. This codes for CASSFLDGTYEQYF. Full variable domain (remainder filled in from reference TRBV7-9 and TRBJ2-7): DTGVSQNPRHKITKRGQNVTFRCDPISEHNRLYWYRQTLGQGPEFLTYFQNEAQLEKSRLLSDRFSAERPKGSFSTLEIQRTEQGDSAMYLCASSFLDGTYEQYFGPGTRLTVT.